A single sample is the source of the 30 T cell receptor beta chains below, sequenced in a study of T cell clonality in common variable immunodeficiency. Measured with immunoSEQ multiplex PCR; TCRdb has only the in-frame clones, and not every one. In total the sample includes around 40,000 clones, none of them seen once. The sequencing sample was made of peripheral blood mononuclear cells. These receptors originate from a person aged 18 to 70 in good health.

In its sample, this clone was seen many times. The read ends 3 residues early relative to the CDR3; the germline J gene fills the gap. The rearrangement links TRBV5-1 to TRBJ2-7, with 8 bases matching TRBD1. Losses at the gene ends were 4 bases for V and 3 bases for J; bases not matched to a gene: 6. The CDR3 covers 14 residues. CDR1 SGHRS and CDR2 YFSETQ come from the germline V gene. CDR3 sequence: CASSRGQGGYEQYF. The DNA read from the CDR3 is TGCGCCAGCAGCCGCGGACAGGGTGGCTACGAG. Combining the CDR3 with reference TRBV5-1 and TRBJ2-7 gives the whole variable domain KAGVTQTPRYLIKTRGQQVTLSCSPISGHRSVSWYQQTPGQGLQFLFEYFSETQRNKGNFPGRFSGRQFSNSRSEMNVSTLELGDSALYLCASSRGQGGYEQYFGPGTRLTVT.

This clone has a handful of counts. CDR3 bases read: TGTGCCAGTAGTGGGGGACTAGCGGGGGGCTACGAG. Protein product: CASSGGLAGGYE. The entire CDR3 reads CASSGGLAGGYEQYF. V gene TRBV19 combines with J gene TRBJ2-7; 15 bases are shared with TRBD2. The CDR3 goes on 3 residues after the read ends, and that part is filled in from the germline J gene. The CDR3 is made up of 15 amino acids. Germline V CDR1 and CDR2: LNHDA, SQIVND (reference sequence). The V segment lost 5 bases and the J segment 3 bases; nucleotides outside the gene matches: 2.

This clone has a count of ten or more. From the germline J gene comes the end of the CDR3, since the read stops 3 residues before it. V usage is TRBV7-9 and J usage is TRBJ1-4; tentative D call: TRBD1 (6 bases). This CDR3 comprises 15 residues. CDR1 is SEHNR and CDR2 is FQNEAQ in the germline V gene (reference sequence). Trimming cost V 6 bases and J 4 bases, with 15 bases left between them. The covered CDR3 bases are TGTGCCAGCAGTCCTTGGGGGCAGTATAATGAAAAA. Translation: CASSPWGQYNEK. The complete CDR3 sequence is CASSPWGQYNEKLFF. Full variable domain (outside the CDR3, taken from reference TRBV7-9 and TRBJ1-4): DTGVSQNPRHKITKRGQNVTFRCDPISEHNRLYWYRQTLGQGPEFLTYFQNEAQLEKSRLLSDRFSAERPKGSFSTLEIQRTEQGDSAMYLCASSPWGQYNEKLFFGSGTQLSVL.

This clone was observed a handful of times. CDR3 DNA, as far as it was read: TGTGCCAGTGAACCACAGGGCTGGGACACTGAA. Residues: CASEPQGWDTE. The whole CDR3 reads CASEPQGWDTEAFF. The chain is built from TRBV2 and TRBJ1-1; the D gene is possibly TRBD1 (6 bases). From the germline J gene comes the end of the CDR3, since the read stops 3 residues before it. The CDR3 has 14 residues. Germline CDR1 reads SNHLY; CDR2 reads FYNNEI. V lost 9 bases and J 3 bases, leaving 17 bases between the germline ends.

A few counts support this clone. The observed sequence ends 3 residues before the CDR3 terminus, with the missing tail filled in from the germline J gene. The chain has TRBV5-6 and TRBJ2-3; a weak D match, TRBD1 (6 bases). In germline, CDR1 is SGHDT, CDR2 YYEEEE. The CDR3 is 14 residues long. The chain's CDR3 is CASSLFRTEETQYF. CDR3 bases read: TGTGCCAGCAGCTTGTTTAGGACAGAAGAGACG.

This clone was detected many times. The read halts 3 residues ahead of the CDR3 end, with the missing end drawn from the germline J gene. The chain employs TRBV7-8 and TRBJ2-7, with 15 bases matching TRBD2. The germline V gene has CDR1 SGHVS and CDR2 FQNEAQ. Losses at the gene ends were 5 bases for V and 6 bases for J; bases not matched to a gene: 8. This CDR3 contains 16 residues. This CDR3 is CASSPYGTSGRSEQYF. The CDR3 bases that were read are TGTGCCAGCAGCCCGTACGGGACTAGCGGGAGGAGCGAG.

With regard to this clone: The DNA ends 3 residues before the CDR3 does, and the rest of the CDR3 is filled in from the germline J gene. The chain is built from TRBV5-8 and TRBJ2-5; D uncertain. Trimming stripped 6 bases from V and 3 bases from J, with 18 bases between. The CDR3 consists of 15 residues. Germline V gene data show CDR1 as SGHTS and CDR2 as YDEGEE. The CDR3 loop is CASIPLARREETQYF. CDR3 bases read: TGTGCCAGCATCCCACTCGCCAGACGGGAAGAGACC. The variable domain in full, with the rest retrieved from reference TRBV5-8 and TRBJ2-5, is EAGVTQSPTHLIKTRGQQATLRCSPISGHTSVYWYQQALGLGLQFLLWYDEGEERNRGNFPPRFSGRQFPNYSSELNVNALELEDSALYLCASIPLARREETQYFGPGTRLLVL.

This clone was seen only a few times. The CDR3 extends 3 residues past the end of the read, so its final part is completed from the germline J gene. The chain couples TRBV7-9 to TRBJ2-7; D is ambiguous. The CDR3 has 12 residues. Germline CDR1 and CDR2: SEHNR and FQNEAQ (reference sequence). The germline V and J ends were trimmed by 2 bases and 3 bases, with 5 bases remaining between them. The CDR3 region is CASSLNSYEQYF. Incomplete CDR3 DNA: TGTGCCAGCAGCTTAAACAGCTACGAG.

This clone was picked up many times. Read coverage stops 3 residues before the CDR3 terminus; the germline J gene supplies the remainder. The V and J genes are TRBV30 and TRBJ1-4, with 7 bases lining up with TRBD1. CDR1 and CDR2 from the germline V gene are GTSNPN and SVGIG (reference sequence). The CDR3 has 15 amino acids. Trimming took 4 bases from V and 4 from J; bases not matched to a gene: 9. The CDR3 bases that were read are TGTGCCTGGAACTACAGGGGTGGGCTTAATGAAAAA. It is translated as CAWNYRGGLNEK. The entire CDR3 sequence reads CAWNYRGGLNEKLFF.

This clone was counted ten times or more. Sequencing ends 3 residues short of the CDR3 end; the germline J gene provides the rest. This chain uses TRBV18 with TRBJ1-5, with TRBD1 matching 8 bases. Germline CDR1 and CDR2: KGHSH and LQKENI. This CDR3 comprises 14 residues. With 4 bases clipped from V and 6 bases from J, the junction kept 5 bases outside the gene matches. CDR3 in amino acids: CASSQGTGSQPQHF. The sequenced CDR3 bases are TGTGCCAGCTCACAGGGGACAGGCTCTCAGCCC. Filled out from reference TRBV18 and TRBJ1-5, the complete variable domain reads NAGVMQNPRHLVRRRGQEARLRCSPMKGHSHVYWYRQLPEEGLKFMVYLQKENIIDESGMPKERFSAEFPKEGPSILRIQQVVRGDSAAYFCASSQGTGSQPQHFGDGTRLSIL.

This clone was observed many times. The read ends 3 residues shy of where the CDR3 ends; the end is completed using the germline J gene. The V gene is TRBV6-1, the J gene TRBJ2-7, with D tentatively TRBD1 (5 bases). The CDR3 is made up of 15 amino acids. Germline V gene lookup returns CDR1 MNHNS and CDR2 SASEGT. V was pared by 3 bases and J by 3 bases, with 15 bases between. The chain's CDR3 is CASSDGLGRVYEQYF. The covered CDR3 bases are TGTGCCAGCAGTGATGGCTTGGGCAGGGTCTACGAG.

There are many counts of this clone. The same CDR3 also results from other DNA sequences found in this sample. The CDR3 sequence: CASSLGQGLSGNTIYF. The CDR3 bases that were read are TGCGCCAGCAGCCTGGGACAGGGACTCTCTGGAAACACC. This chain connects TRBV5-1 to TRBJ1-3; 9 bases are shared with TRBD1. Read coverage stops 3 residues before the CDR3 terminus; the germline J gene supplies the remainder. Germline loops: CDR1 SGHRS, CDR2 YFSETQ. The J segment lost 0 bases and the V segment lost 4 bases, leaving 5 bases of the junction unmatched. CDR3 length: 16 amino acids.

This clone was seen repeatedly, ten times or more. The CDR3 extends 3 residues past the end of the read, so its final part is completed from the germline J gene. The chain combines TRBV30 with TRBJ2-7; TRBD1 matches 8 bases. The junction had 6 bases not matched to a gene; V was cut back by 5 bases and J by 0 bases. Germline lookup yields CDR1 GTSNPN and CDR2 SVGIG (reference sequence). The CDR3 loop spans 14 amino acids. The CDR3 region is CAWAPGQGSYEQYF. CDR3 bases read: TGTGCCTGGGCCCCCGGACAGGGCTCCTACGAG.

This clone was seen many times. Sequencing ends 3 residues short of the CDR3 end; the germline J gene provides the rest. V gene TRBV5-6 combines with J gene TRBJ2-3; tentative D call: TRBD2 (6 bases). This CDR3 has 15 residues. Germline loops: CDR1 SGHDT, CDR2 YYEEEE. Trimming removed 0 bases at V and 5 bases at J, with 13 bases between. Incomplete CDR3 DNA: TGTGCCAGCAGCTTGGTTCCGGGAGCGGTAGATACG. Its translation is CASSLVPGAVDT. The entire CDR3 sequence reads CASSLVPGAVDTQYF. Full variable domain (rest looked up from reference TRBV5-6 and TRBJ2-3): DAGVTQSPTHLIKTRGQQVTLRCSPKSGHDTVSWYQQALGQGPQFIFQYYEEEERQRGNFPDRFSGHQFPNYSSELNVNALLLGDSALYLCASSLVPGAVDTQYFGPGTRLTVL.

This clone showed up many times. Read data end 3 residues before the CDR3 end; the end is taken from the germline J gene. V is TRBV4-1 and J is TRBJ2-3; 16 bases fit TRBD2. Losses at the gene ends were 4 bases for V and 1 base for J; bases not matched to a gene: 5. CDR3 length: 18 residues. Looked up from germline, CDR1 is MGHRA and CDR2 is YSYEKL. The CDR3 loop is CASSLGLAGGPRTDTQYF. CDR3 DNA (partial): TGCGCCAGCAGCCTGGGACTAGCGGGGGGGCCTCGCACAGATACG.

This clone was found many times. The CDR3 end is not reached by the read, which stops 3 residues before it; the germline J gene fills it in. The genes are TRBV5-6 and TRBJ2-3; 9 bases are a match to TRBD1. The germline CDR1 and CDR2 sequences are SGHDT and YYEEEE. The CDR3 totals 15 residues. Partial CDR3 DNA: TGTGCCAGCAGCACGGGACAGGGCAACAATCAGCCG. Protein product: CASSTGQGNNQP. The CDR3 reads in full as CASSTGQGNNQPQYF.

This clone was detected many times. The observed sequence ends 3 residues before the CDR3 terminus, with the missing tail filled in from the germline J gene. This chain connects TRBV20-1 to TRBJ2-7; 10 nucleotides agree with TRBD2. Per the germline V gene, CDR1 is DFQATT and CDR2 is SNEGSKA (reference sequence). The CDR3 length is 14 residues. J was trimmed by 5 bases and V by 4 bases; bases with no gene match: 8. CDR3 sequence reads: CSATPVAGGNEQYF. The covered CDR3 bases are TGCAGTGCTACCCCGGTAGCGGGAGGCAACGAG.

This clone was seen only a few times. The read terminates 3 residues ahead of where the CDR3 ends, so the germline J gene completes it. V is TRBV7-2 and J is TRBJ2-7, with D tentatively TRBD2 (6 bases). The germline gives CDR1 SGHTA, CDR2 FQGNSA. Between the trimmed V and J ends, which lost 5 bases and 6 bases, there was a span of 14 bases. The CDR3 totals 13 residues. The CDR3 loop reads CASSEGLVSEQYF. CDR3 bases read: TGTGCCAGCAGCGAGGGACTGGTTAGCGAG. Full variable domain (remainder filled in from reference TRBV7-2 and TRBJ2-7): GAGVSQSPSNKVTEKGKDVELRCDPISGHTALYWYRQSLGQGLEFLIYFQGNSAPDKSGLPSDRFSAERTGGSVSTLTIQRTQQEDSAVYLCASSEGLVSEQYFGPGTRLTVT.

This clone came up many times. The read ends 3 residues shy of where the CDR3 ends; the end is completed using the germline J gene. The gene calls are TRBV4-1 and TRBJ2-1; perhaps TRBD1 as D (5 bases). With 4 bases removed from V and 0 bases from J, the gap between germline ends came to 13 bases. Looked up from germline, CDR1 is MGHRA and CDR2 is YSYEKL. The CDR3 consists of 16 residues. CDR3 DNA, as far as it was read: TGCGCCAGCAGCCCCTATGGACAAAACTCCTACAATGAG. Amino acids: CASSPYGQNSYNE. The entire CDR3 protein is CASSPYGQNSYNEQFF.

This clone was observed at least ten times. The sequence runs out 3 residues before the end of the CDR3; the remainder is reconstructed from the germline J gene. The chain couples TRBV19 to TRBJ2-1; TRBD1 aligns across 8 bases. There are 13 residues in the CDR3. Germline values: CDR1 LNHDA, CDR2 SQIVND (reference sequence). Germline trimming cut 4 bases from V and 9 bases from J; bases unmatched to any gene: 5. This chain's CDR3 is CASSSQTGGEQFF. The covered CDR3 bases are TGTGCCAGTAGTAGCCAAACAGGGGGTGAG.

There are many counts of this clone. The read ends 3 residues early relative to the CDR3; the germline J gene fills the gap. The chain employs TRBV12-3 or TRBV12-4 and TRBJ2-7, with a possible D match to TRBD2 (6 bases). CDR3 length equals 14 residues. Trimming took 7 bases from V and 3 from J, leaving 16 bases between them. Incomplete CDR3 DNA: TGTGCCAGCACCCCGGGACTCCCGAACTACGAG. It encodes CASTPGLPNYE. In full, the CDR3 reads CASTPGLPNYEQYF.

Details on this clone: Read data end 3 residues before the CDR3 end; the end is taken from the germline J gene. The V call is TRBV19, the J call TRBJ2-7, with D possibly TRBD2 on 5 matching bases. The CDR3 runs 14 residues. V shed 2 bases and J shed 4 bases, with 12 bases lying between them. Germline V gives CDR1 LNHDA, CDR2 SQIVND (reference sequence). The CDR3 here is CASSIRGSSYEQYF. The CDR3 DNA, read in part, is TGTGCCAGTAGTATAAGAGGGTCGTCTTACGAG. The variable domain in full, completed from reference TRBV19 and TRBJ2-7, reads DGGITQSPKYLFRKEGQNVTLSCEQNLNHDAMYWYRQDPGQGLRLIYYSQIVNDFQKGDIAEGYSVSREKKESFPLTVTSAQKNPTAFYLCASSIRGSSYEQYFGPGTRLTVT.

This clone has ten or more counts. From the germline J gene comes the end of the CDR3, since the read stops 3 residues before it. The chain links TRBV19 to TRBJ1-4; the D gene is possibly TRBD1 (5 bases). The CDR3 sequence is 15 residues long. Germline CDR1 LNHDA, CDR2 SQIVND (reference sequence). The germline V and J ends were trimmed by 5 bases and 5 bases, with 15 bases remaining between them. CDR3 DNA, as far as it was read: TGTGCCAGTAGTGTTCGGGGGGACGGGAATGAAAAA. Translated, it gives CASSVRGDGNEK. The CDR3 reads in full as CASSVRGDGNEKLFF.

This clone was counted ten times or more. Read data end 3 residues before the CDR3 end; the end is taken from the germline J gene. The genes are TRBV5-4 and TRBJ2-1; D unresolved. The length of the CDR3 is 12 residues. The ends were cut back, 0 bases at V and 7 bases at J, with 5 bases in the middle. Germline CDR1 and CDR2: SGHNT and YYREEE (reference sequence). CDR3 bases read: TGTGCCAGCAGCTTGGAGCATAATGAG. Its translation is CASSLEHNE. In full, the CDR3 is CASSLEHNEQFF.

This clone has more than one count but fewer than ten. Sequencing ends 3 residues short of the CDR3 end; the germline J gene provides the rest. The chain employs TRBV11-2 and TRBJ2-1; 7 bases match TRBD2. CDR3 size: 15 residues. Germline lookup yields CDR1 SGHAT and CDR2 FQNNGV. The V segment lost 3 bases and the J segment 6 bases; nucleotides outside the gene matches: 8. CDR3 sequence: CASSLGSGTSNEQFF. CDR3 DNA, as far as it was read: TGTGCCAGCAGCTTGGGAAGCGGGACTTCCAATGAG.

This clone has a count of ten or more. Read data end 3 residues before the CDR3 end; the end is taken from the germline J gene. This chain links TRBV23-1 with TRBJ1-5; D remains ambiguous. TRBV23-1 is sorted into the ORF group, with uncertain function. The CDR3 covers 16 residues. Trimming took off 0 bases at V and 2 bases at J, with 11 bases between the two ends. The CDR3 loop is CASSQSTDPGNQPQHF. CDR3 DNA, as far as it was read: TGCGCCAGCAGTCAATCAACAGACCCAGGCAATCAGCCC.

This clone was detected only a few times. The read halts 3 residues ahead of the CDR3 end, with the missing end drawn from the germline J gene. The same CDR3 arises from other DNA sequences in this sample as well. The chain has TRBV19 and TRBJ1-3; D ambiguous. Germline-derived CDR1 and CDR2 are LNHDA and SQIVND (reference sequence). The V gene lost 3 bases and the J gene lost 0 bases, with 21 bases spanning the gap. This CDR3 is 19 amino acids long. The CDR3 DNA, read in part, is TGTGCCAGTAGTATTAAGGTGGTGCAGCCAGGCCGCTCTGGAAACACC. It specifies CASSIKVVQPGRSGNT. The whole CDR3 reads CASSIKVVQPGRSGNTIYF.

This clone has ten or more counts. CDR3 DNA (partial): TGTGCCAGCTCACCATGGGAAGCGGGCTATGGC. As protein: CASSPWEAGYG. The whole CDR3 region reads CASSPWEAGYGYTF. The gene calls are TRBV18 and TRBJ1-2; D is uncertain. Coverage ceases 3 residues before the CDR3 finishes, and the germline J gene fills in the end. Germline CDR1 is KGHSH and CDR2 is LQKENI. This CDR3 spans 14 amino acids. Trimming cost V 2 bases and J 4 bases, with 11 bases left between them. Variable domain in full (rest from reference TRBV18 and TRBJ1-2): NAGVMQNPRHLVRRRGQEARLRCSPMKGHSHVYWYRQLPEEGLKFMVYLQKENIIDESGMPKERFSAEFPKEGPSILRIQQVVRGDSAAYFCASSPWEAGYGYTFGSGTRLTVV.

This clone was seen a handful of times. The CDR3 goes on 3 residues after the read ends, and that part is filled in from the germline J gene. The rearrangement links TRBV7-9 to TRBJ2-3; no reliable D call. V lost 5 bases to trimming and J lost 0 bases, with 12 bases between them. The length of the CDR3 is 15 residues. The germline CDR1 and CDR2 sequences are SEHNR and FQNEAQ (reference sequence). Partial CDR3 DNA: TGTGCCAGCAGCCCGGGTGGCGGTAGCACAGATACG. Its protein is CASSPGGGSTDT. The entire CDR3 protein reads CASSPGGGSTDTQYF.

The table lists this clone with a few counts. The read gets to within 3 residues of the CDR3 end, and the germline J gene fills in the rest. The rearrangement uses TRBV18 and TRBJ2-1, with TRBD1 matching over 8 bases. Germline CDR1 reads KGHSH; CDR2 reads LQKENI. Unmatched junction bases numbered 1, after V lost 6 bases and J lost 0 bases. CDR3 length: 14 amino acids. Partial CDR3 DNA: TGTGCCAGCTCCGGGACAGGCTCCTACAATGAG. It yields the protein CASSGTGSYNE. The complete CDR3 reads CASSGTGSYNEQFF.